The rows below give T cell receptor beta chains drawn from one sample of a study of blood T cells in healthy people across ages. TCRdb analysed the 5' RACE reads with MiXCR anew, one entry per CDR3 protein. The sample holds approximately 1.5 million distinct CDR3 sequences, around 40% seen once. The sample comprised blood. These TCRs come from a young woman in good health. CDR3s include the opening cysteine and the closing phenylalanine or tryptophan. The order of the fields is CDR3 DNA, CDR3 protein, D gene, clone size, V gene, J gene. D genes are given only for firm matches. The size of a clone is reported for some rows only, either as once, few or many, or as a class for expanded clones.

TGTGCCAGCAGTTACCCCCACACTGAAGCTTTCTTT	CASSYPHTEAFF	.	few	TRBV6-2/TRBV6-3	TRBJ1-1
TGTGCCAGCAGCACCCGACTAGCGGGGTACGAGCAGTACTTC	CASSTRLAGYEQYF	TRBD2	few	TRBV7-2	TRBJ2-7
TGTGCCAGCAGTGCCCCTAGGGACGAGCAGTACTTC	CASSAPRDEQYF	.	.	TRBV2	TRBJ2-7
TGCGCCAGCAGCCAAGATAGGTCGGGGAGAGGATTCGGCTACACCTTC	CASSQDRSGRGFGYTF	.	few	TRBV4-1	TRBJ1-2
TGTGCCTGGAGGGCCTTTCAGGCCGGCTCGGCTTTCTTT	CAWRAFQAGSAFF	.	.	TRBV30	TRBJ1-1
TGTGCCAGCAGCTTAGACCCCATGAGGGAGCGGGCAGATACGCAGTATTTT	CASSLDPMRERADTQYF	.	.	TRBV7-2	TRBJ2-3
TGCAGTGCTAGAGTGGGACAGAACTATAGCTACACCTTC	CSARVGQNYSYTF	TRBD1	.	TRBV20-1	TRBJ1-2
TGCGCCAGCAGCCTAGGGACAGGGATTCAAGGTGAGCAGTACTTC	CASSLGTGIQGEQYF	TRBD1	.	TRBV4-3	TRBJ2-7
TGCAGTGCTAGTTTAAGTAATCAGGCTAACTATGGCTACACCTTC	CSASLSNQANYGYTF	.	.	TRBV20-1	TRBJ1-2
TGCAGTGCTCCAAAGGCGGCCTCCAGCGGAGATACGCAGTATTTT	CSAPKAASSGDTQYF	.	few	TRBV20-1	TRBJ2-3
TGTGCCAGCAGGAACCGTCTAGCGGGGGGCCTCTACAATGAGCAGTTCTTC	CASRNRLAGGLYNEQFF	TRBD2	few	TRBV7-9	TRBJ2-1
TGCGCCAGCAGCCAACTTGGAACCGGGGAGCTGTTTTTT	CASSQLGTGELFF	.	.	TRBV4-1	TRBJ2-2
TGTGCCAGCAGCTTTGAGACAGGGGAGGAGACCCAGTACTTC	CASSFETGEETQYF	TRBD1	few	TRBV11-2	TRBJ2-5
TGTGCCAGGTGCTTTAGGGAGTCGTACGATCAGTACTTC	CARCFRESYDQYF	.	.	TRBV27	TRBJ2-5
TGTGCCATCTTCGACAGCAATAACTATGGCTACACCTTC	CAIFDSNNYGYTF	.	few	TRBV28	TRBJ1-2
TGCGCCAGCAGCTTGGACTACCAAGAGACCCAGTACTTC	CASSLDYQETQYF	.	many	TRBV5-1	TRBJ2-5